The TCR beta chain under discussion was sequenced for a study of blood T cell repertoires in COVID-19. In the original analysis: It was from reference gene primer amplification that nucleated cell counts were estimated. The protocol was immunoSEQ multiplex PCR, while the TCRdb copy is restricted to in-frame clones and leaves out a portion. V, J and clone size were drawn from that table, and D and trimming were deduced from the DNA. The table has around 420,000 clones, 88% seen once. CDR3 length: 14 amino acids. CDR1 and CDR2 from the germline V gene are SNHLY and FYNNEI. With V trimmed by 8 bases and J by 3 bases, 6 bases remained unmatched. This clone was detected once.

V is TRBV2 and J is TRBJ2-2; 7 positions match TRBD1. The TCR sequence derives from a woman in her forties with acute COVID-19. Material: PBMCs or T cells enriched from blood (not recorded which). The CDR3 protein is CASHKTGHTGELFF. In nucleotides, the CDR3 is TGTGCCAGCCATAAGACAGGGCACACCGGGGAGCTGTTTTTT. The full variable domain, its missing parts supplied by reference TRBV2 and TRBJ2-2, is EPEVTQTPSHQVTQMGQEVILRCVPISNHLYFYWYRQILGQKVEFLVSFYNNEISEKSEIFDDQFSVERPDGSNFTLKIRSTKLEDSAMYFCASHKTGHTGELFFGEGSRLTVL.